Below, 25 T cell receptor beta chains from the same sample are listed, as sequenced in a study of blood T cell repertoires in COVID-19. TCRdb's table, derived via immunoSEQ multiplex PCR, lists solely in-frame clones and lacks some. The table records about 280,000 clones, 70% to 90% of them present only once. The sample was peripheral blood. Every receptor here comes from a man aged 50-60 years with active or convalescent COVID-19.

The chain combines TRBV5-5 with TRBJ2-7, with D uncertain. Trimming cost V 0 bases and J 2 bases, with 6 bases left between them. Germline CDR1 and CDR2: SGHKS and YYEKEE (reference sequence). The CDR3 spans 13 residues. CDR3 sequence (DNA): TGTGCCAGCAGCTTGGAACTTGCCTACGAGCAGTACTTC. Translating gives CASSLELAYEQYF.

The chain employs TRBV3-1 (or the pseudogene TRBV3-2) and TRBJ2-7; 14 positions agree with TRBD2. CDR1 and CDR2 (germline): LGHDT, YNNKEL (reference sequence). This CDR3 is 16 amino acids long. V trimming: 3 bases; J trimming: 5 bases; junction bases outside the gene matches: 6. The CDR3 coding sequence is TGTGCCAGCAGCCAGCCTGGGACTAGCGGGAGTAACGAGCAGTACTTC. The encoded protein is CASSQPGTSGSNEQYF.

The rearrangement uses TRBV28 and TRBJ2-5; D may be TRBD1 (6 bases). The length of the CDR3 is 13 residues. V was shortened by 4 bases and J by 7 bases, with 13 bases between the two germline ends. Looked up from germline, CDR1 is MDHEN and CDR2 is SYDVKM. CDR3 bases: TGTGCCAGCAGTTCGACAGGCTTTGGGACCCAGTACTTC. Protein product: CASSSTGFGTQYF.

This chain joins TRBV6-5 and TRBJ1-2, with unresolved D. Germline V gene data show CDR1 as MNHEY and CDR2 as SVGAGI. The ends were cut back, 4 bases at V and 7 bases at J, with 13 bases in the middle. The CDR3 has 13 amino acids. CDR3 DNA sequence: TGTGCCAGCAGTTCCGTCGGGTCCCGTGGCTACACCTTC. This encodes CASSSVGSRGYTF.

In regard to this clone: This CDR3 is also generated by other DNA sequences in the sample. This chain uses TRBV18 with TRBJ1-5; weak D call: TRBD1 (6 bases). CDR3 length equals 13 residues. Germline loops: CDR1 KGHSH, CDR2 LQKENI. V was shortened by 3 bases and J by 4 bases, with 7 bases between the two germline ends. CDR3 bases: TGTGCCAGCTCACCCCAGGGGAATCAGCCCCAGCATTTT. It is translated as CASSPQGNQPQHF. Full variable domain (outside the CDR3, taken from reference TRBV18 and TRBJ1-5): NAGVMQNPRHLVRRRGQEARLRCSPMKGHSHVYWYRQLPEEGLKFMVYLQKENIIDESGMPKERFSAEFPKEGPSILRIQQVVRGDSAAYFCASSPQGNQPQHFGDGTRLSIL.

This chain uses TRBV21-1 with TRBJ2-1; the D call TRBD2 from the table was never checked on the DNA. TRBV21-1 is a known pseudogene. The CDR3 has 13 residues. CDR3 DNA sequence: TGTGCCAGCAGCACACTAGCCGGTAATGAGCAGTTCTTC. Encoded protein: CASSTLAGNEQFF.

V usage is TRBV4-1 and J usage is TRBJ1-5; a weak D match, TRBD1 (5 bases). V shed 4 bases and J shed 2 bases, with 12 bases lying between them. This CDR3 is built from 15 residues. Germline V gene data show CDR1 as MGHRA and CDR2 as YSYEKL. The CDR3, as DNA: TGCGCCAGCAGCCTAACTACAGGTGGCAATCAGCCCCAGCATTTT. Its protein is CASSLTTGGNQPQHF.

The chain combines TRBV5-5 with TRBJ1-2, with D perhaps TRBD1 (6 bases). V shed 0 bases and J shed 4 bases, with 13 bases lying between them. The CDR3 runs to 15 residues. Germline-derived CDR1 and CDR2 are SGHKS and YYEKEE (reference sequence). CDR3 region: CASSLAADRSYGYTF. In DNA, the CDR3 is TGTGCCAGCAGCTTGGCCGCGGACAGAAGCTATGGCTACACCTTC.

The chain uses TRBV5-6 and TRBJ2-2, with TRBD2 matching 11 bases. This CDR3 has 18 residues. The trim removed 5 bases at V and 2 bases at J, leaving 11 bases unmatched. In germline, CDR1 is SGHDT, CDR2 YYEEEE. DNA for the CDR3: TGTGCCAGCAGTTACCGCCGGGGACTAGCGGTAAACACCGGGGAGCTGTTTTTT. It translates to CASSYRRGLAVNTGELFF.

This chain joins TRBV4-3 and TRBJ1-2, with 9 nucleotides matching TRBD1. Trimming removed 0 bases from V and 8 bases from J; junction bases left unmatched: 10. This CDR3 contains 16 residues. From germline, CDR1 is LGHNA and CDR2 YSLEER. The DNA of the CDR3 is TGCGCCAGCAGCCAAGATCACCGGGACAGGGATAGGGGCTACACCTTC. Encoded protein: CASSQDHRDRDRGYTF.

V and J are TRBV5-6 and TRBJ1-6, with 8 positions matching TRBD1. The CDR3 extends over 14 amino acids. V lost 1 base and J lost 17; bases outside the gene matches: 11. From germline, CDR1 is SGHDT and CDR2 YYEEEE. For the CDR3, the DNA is TGTGCCAGCAGCTTGAGGGGACAGGCCGTCGGGGTCCACTTT. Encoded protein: CASSLRGQAVGVHF.

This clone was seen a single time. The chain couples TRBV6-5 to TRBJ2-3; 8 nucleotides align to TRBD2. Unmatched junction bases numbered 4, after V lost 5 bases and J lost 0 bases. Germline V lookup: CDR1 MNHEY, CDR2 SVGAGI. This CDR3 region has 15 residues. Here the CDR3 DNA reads TGTGCCAGCAGTAACAGCGGGGGCAGCACAGATACGCAGTATTTT. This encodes CASSNSGGSTDTQYF.

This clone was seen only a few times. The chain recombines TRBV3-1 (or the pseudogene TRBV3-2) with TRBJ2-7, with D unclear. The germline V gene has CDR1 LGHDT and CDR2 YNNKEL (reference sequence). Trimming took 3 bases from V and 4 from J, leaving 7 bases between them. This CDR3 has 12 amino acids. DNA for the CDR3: TGTGCCAGCAGCCACGTCCCGTACGAGCAGTACTTC. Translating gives CASSHVPYEQYF.

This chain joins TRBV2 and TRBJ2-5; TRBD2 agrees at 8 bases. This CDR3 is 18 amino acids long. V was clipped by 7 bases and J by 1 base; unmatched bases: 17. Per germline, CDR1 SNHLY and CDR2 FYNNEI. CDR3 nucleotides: TGTGCCAGCACTGGAGAGCCCCGGCTAGCGGGTTTCCAAGAGACCCAGTACTTC. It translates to CASTGEPRLAGFQETQYF. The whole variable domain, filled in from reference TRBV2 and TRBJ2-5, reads EPEVTQTPSHQVTQMGQEVILRCVPISNHLYFYWYRQILGQKVEFLVSFYNNEISEKSEIFDDQFSVERPDGSNFTLKIRSTKLEDSAMYFCASTGEPRLAGFQETQYFGPGTRLLVL.

The CDR3 loop reads CASSPRTSGGSSYNEQFF. In DNA, the CDR3 is TGCGCCAGCAGCCCCAGGACTAGCGGGGGAAGCTCCTACAATGAGCAGTTCTTC. V usage is TRBV5-1 and J usage is TRBJ2-1; 13 nucleotides line up with TRBD2. There are 18 residues in the CDR3. V dropped 4 bases and J dropped 0; count of bases not matched to a gene: 7. Germline V CDR1 and CDR2: SGHRS, YFSETQ.

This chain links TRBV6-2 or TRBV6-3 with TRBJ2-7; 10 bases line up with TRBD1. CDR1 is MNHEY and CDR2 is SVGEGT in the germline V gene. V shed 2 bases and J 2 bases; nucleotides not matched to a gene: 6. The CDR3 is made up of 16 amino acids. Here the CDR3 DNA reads TGTGCCAGCAGTTACCCGGGACAGGGGCTACCCTACGAGCAGTACTTC. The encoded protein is CASSYPGQGLPYEQYF.

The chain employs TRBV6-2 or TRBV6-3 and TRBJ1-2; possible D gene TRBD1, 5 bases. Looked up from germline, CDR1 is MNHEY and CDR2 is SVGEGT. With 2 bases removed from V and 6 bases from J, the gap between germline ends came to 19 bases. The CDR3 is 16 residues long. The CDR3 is CASSYMPQVRRNGYTF. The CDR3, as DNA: TGTGCCAGCAGTTACATGCCACAGGTACGCCGGAATGGCTACACCTTC.

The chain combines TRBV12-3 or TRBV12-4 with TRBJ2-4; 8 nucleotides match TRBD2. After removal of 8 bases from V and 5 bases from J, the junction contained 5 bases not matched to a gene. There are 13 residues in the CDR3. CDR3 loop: CASETSGQNIQYF. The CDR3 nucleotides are TGTGCCAGCGAAACTAGCGGCCAAAACATTCAGTACTTC.

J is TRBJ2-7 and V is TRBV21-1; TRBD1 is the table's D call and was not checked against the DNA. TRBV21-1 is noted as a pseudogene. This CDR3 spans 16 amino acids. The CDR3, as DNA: TGTGCCAGCAGCCTCCCAGGAGCAGGGTCCAAAGGCGAGCAGTACTTC. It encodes CASSLPGAGSKGEQYF.

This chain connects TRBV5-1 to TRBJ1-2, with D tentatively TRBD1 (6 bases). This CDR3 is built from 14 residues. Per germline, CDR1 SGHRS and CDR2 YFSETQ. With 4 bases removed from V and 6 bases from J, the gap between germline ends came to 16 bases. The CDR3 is CASSQQGSVDGYTF. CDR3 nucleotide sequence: TGCGCCAGCAGCCAACAGGGAAGTGTGGATGGCTACACCTTC.

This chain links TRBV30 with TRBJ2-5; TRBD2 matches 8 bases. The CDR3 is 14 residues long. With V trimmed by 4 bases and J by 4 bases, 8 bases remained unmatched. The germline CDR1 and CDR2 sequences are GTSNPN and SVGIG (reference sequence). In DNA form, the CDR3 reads TGTGCCTGGACGAGCGGGAGAATGAGAGAGACCCAGTACTTC. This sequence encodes CAWTSGRMRETQYF.

CDR3 sequence reads: CASSPDRGNEPQHF. CDR3 in DNA: TGTGCCAGCAGCCCAGACAGGGGGAACGAGCCCCAGCATTTT. The V and J genes are TRBV28 and TRBJ1-5, with TRBD1 matching over 9 bases. Losses at the gene ends were 6 bases for V and 8 bases for J; bases not matched to a gene: 8. The CDR3 length is 14 residues. Germline V gene data show CDR1 as MDHEN and CDR2 as SYDVKM.

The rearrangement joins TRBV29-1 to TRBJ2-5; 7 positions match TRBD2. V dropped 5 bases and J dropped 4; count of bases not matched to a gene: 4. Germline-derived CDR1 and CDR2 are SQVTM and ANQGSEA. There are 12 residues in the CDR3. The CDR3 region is CSVSGEGETQYF. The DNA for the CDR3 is TGCAGCGTTTCTGGGGAGGGAGAGACCCAGTACTTC.

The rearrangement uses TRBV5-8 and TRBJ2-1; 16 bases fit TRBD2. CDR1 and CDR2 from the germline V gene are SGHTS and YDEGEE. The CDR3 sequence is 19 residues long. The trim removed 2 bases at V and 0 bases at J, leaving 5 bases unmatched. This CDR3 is CASSLPGTSGRGSYNEQFF. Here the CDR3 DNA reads TGTGCCAGCAGCTTACCAGGGACTAGCGGGAGGGGCTCCTACAATGAGCAGTTCTTC.

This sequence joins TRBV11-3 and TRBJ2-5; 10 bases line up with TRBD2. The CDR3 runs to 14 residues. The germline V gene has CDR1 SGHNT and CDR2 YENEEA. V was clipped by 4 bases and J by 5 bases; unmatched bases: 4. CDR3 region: CASSYSGRGETQYF. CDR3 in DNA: TGTGCCAGCAGCTACAGCGGGAGGGGGGAGACCCAGTACTTC.